This TCR beta chain is drawn from a study of blood T cell repertoires in COVID-19. This table comes from immunoSEQ multiplex PCR, and its TCRdb copy is limited to in-frame clones, with some not included. This table has about 280,000 clones, around 90% appearing once. The CDR3 spans 17 residues. The junction had 16 bases not matched to a gene; V was cut back by 7 bases and J by 7 bases. Germline V lookup: CDR1 LGHNA, CDR2 YNFKEQ. The chain has TRBV4-2 and TRBJ2-1, with TRBD2 matching 10 bases. Specimen: peripheral blood. The sequence derives from a woman in her thirties or forties who had recovered from COVID-19. CDR3 coding DNA: TGTGCCAGCAAAACCTCGTGGCTAGCGGGAGTGTTTAATGAGCAGTTCTTC. Protein sequence: CASKTSWLAGVFNEQFF.